These T cell receptor beta chains were read from a single sample in a study of OX40 agonist ivuxolimab in advanced cancers. Clones were sequenced by immunoSEQ multiplex PCR, and TCRdb holds only the in-frame ones, with some missing. The table records about 32,000 clones, approximately 80% of them present only once. Sequences were derived from CD4+ or CD8+ T cells sorted from blood, sampled in a trial of the OX40 agonist ivuxolimab. These receptors originate from an adult with an advanced solid tumor such as melanoma, head and neck, liver or kidney cancer. CDR3s include the opening cysteine and the closing phenylalanine or tryptophan. A D gene is named only where the DNA matches it firmly. Not all rows give a size; the values are once, few, many and, for expanded clones, a class.

V gene: TRBV7-2; clone size: .; D gene: .; J gene: TRBJ1-1; CDR3 protein: CASSFKWVTLSTEAFF; CDR3 DNA: TGTGCCAGCAGCTTTAAATGGGTGACGTTGAGCACTGAAGCTTTCTTT
V gene: TRBV28; clone size: .; D gene: .; J gene: TRBJ1-1; CDR3 protein: CASSFGGVTEAFF; CDR3 DNA: TGTGCCAGCAGTTTTGGGGGGGTCACTGAAGCTTTCTTT
V gene: TRBV6-5; clone size: once; D gene: .; J gene: TRBJ2-6; CDR3 protein: CASSYGGTGANVLTF; CDR3 DNA: TGTGCCAGCAGTTACGGGGGAACGGGGGCCAACGTCCTGACTTTC
V gene: TRBV5-6; clone size: .; D gene: .; J gene: TRBJ2-6; CDR3 protein: CASSFRVSGANVLTF; CDR3 DNA: TGTGCCAGCAGCTTCAGGGTGTCTGGGGCCAACGTCCTGACTTTC
V gene: TRBV4-2; clone size: .; D gene: TRBD2; J gene: TRBJ2-1; CDR3 protein: CASSQQGRGGFDEQFF; CDR3 DNA: TGTGCCAGCAGCCAACAGGGGCGGGGGGGCTTCGATGAGCAGTTCTTC
V gene: TRBV5-5; clone size: .; D gene: .; J gene: TRBJ2-1; CDR3 protein: CASSFRLQGYNEQFF; CDR3 DNA: TGTGCCAGCAGCTTCCGACTCCAAGGTTACAATGAGCAGTTCTTC
V gene: TRBV5-1; clone size: .; D gene: .; J gene: TRBJ2-5; CDR3 protein: CASSLSPGQGGETQYF; CDR3 DNA: TGCGCCAGCAGCCTAAGCCCGGGCCAGGGGGGCGAGACCCAGTACTTC
V gene: TRBV5-1; clone size: .; D gene: TRBD1; J gene: TRBJ1-1; CDR3 protein: CASSLIDRGLAFF; CDR3 DNA: TGCGCCAGCAGCCTAATTGACAGGGGCTTGGCTTTCTTT
V gene: TRBV10-2; clone size: .; D gene: .; J gene: TRBJ2-7; CDR3 protein: CASSPGNYEQYF; CDR3 DNA: TGCGCCAGCAGTCCCGGGAACTACGAGCAGTACTTC
V gene: TRBV28; clone size: .; D gene: .; J gene: TRBJ1-5; CDR3 protein: CASSLGGKVSNQPQHF; CDR3 DNA: TGTGCCAGCAGTTTGGGGGGGAAGGTAAGCAATCAGCCCCAGCATTTT
V gene: TRBV5-4; clone size: few; D gene: TRBD1; J gene: TRBJ1-5; CDR3 protein: CASSSNRDRGQPQHF; CDR3 DNA: TGTGCCAGCAGCTCCAATCGGGACAGGGGTCAGCCCCAGCATTTT
V gene: TRBV14; clone size: once; D gene: .; J gene: TRBJ2-1; CDR3 protein: CASSHLSRLGVYEQFF; CDR3 DNA: TGTGCCAGCAGCCACCTGTCGAGGTTAGGGGTCTATGAGCAGTTCTTC
V gene: TRBV5-4; clone size: .; D gene: .; J gene: TRBJ1-1; CDR3 protein: CASSRDIRNTEAFF; CDR3 DNA: TGTGCCAGCAGTAGGGACATAAGGAACACTGAAGCTTTCTTT
V gene: TRBV7-9; clone size: .; D gene: .; J gene: TRBJ2-2; CDR3 protein: CASSLELVTGELFF; CDR3 DNA: TGTGCCAGCAGCTTAGAACTAGTGACCGGGGAGCTGTTTTTT